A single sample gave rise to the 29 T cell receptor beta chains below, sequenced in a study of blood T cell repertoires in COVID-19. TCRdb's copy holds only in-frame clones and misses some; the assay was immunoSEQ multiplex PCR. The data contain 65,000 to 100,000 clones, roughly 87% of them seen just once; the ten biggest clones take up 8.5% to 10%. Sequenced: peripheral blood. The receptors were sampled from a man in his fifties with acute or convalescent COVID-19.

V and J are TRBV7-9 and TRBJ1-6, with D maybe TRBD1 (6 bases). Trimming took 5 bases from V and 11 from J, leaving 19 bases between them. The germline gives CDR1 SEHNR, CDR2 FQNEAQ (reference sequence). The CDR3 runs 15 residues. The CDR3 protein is CASSPSGGARPPLHF. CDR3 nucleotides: TGTGCCAGCAGCCCCTCTGGGGGGGCGCGTCCACCCCTCCACTTT.

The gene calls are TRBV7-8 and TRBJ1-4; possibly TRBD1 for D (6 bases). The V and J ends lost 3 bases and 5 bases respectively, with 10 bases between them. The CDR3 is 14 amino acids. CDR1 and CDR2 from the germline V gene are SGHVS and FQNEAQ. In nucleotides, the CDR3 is TGTGCCAGCAGCTTCCCAGGGGTCAATGAAAAACTGTTTTTT. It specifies CASSFPGVNEKLFF.

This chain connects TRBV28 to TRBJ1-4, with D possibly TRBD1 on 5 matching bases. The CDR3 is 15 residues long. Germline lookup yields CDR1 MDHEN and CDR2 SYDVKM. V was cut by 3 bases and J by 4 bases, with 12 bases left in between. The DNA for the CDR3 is TGTGCCAGCAGTTTGGCACAGGCGATTAATGAAAAACTGTTTTTT. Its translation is CASSLAQAINEKLFF.

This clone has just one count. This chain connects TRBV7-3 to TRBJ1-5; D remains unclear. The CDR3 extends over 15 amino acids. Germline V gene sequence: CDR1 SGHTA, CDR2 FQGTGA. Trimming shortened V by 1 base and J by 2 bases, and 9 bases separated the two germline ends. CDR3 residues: CASSLNSLGNQPQHF. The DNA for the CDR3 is TGTGCCAGCAGCTTAAACAGTTTGGGCAATCAGCCCCAGCATTTT.

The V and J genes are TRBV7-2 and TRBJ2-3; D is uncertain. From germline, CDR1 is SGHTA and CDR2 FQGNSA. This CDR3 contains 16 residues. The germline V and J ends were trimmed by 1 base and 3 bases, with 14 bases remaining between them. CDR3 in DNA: TGTGCCAGCAGCTTAGGGTCGGGTTTTGGTACAGATACGCAGTATTTT. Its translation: CASSLGSGFGTDTQYF.

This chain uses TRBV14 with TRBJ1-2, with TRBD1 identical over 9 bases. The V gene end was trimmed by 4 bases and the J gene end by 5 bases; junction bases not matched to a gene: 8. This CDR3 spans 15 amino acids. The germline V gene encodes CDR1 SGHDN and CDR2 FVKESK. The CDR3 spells CASSPPGQGIYGYTF. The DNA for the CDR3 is TGTGCCAGCAGCCCCCCGGGACAGGGAATTTATGGCTACACCTTC.

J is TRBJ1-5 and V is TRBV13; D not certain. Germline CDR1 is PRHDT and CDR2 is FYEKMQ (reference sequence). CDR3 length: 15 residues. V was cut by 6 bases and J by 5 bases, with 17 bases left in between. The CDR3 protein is CASRPEGVGDQPQHF. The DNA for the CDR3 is TGTGCCAGCAGGCCGGAGGGAGTCGGGGATCAGCCCCAGCATTTT.

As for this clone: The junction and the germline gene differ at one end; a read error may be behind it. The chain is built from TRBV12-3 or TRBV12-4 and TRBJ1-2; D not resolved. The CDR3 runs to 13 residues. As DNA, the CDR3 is TGTGCCAGCAGTTTCCGTGGAGGGTATGGATACACCTTC. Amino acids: CASSFRGGYGYTF.

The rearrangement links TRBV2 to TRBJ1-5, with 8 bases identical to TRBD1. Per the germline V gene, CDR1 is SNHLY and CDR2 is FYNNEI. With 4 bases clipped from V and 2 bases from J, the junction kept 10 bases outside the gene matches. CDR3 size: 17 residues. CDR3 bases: TGTGCCAGCAGTGTTTCCGCCGGGACAGGCGGCAATCAGCCCCAGCATTTT. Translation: CASSVSAGTGGNQPQHF.

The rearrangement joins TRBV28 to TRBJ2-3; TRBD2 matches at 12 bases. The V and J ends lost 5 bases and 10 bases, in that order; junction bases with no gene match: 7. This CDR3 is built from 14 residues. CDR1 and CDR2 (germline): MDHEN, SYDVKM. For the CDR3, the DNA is TGTGCCAGCAGTAACCTAGCGGGGGGGCGGTCGCAGTATTTT. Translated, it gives CASSNLAGGRSQYF.

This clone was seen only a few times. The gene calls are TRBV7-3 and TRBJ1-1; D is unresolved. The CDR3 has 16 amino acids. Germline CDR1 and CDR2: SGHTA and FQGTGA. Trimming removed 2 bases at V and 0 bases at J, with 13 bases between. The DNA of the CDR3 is TGTGCCAGCAGCTTACTAACTCCGGTGATGAACACTGAAGCTTTCTTT. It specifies CASSLLTPVMNTEAFF.

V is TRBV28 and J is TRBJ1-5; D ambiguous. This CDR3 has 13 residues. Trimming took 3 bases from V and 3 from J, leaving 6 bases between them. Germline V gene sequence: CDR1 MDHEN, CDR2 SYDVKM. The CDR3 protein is CASSLSFNQPQHF. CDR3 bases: TGTGCCAGCAGTTTGTCCTTCAATCAGCCCCAGCATTTT.

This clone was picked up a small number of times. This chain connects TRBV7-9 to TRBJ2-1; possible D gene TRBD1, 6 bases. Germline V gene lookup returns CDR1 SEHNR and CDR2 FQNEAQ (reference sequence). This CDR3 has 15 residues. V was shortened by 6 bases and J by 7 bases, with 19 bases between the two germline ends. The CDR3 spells CASRTGSRSANEQFF. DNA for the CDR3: TGTGCCAGCAGGACAGGTTCTAGGTCGGCGAATGAGCAGTTCTTC.

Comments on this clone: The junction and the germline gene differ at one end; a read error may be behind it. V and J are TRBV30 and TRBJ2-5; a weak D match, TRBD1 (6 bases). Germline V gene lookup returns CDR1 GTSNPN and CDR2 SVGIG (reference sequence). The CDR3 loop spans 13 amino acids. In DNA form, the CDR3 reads TGTGCCTGGAGTGGGGACACTCAAGGGACCCAGTACTTC. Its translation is CAWSGDTQGTQYF.

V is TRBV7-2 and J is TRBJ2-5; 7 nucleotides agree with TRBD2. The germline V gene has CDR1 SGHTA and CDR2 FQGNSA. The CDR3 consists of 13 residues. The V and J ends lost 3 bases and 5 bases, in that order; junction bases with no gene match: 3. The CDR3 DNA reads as TGTGCCAGCAGCTTGAACGGGGGGGAGACCCAGTACTTC. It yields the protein CASSLNGGETQYF. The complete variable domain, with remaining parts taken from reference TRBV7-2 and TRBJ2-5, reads GAGVSQSPSNKVTEKGKDVELRCDPISGHTALYWYRQSLGQGLEFLIYFQGNSAPDKSGLPSDRFSAERTGGSVSTLTIQRTQQEDSAVYLCASSLNGGETQYFGPGTRLLVL.

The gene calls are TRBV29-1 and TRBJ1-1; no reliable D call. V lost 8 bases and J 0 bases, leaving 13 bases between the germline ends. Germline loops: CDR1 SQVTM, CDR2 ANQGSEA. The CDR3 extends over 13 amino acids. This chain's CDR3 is CSTGGGMNTEAFF. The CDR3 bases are TGCAGCACTGGCGGAGGCATGAACACTGAAGCTTTCTTT.

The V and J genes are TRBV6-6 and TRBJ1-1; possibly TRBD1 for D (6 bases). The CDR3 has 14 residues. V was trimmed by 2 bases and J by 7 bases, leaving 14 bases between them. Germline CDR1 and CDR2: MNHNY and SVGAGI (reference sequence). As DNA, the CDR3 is TGTGCCAGCAGTTACGAAGGGGGAAGAGGTGAAGCTTTCTTT. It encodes CASSYEGGRGEAFF.

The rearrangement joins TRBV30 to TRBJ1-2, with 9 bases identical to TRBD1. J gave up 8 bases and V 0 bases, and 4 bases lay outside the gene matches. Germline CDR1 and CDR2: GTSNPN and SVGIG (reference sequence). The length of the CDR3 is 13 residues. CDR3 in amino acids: CAWSVGDREGYTF. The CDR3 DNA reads TGTGCCTGGAGTGTAGGGGACAGGGAAGGCTACACCTTC.

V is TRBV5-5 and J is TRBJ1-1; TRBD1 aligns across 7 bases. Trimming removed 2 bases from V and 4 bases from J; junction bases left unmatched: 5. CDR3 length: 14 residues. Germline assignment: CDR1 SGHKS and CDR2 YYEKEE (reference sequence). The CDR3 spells CASSFAAGGTEAFF. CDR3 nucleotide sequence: TGTGCCAGCAGCTTCGCGGCAGGGGGCACTGAAGCTTTCTTT.

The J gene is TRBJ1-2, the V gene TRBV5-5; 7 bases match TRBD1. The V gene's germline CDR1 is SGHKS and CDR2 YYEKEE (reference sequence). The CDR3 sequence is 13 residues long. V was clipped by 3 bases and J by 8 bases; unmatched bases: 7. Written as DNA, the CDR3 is TGTGCCAGCAGCTCTGGGACAGCAGGAGGCTACACCTTC. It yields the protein CASSSGTAGGYTF. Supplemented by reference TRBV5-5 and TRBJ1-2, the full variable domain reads DAGVTQSPTHLIKTRGQQVTLRCSPISGHKSVSWYQQVLGQGPQFIFQYYEKEERGRGNFPDRFSARQFPNYSSELNVNALLLGDSALYLCASSSGTAGGYTFGSGTRLTVV.

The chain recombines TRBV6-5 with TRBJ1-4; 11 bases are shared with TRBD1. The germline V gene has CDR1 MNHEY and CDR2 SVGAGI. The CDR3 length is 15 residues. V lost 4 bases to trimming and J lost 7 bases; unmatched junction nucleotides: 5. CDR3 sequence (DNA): TGTGCCAGCAGTTCGAGGACAGGGGGCGGTGAAAAACTGTTTTTT. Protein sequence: CASSSRTGGGEKLFF.

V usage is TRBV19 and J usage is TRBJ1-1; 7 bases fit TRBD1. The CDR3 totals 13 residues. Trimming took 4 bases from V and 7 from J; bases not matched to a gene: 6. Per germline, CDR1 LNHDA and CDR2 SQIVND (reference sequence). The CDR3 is CASSTRTGLEAFF. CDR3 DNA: TGTGCCAGTAGTACCCGGACAGGACTTGAAGCTTTCTTT.

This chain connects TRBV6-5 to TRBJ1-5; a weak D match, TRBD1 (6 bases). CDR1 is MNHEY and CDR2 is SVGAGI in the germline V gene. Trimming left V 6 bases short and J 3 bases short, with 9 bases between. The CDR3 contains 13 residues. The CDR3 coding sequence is TGTGCCAGCAGCAGGGGTAACAATCAGCCCCAGCATTTT. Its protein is CASSRGNNQPQHF.

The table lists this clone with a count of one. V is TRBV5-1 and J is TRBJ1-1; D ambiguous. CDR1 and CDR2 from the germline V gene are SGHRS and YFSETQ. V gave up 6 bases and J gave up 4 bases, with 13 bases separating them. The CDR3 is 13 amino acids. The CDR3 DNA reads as TGCGCCAGCAAACTGAGGGTGGGCACTGAAGCTTTCTTT. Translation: CASKLRVGTEAFF.

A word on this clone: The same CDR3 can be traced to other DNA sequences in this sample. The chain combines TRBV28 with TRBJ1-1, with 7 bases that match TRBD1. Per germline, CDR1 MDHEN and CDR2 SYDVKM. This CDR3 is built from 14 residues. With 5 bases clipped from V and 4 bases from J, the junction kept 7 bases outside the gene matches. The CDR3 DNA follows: TGTGCCAGCAGTAGACAGGGACTCGGCACTGAAGCTTTCTTT. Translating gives CASSRQGLGTEAFF.

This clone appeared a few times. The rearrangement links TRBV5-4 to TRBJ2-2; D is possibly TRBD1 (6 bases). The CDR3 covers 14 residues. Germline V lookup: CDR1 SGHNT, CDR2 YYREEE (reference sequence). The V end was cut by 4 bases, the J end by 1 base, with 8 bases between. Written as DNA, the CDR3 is TGTGCCAGCAGCCTGGACAGGAACACCGGGGAGCTGTTTTTT. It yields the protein CASSLDRNTGELFF.

The CDR3 DNA follows: TGTGCCAGCAGTCCCTGGACAGGAGGAAACACCATATATTTT. It codes for CASSPWTGGNTIYF. The chain recombines TRBV6-6 with TRBJ1-3, with TRBD1 matching 7 bases. Germline V CDR1 and CDR2: MNHNY, SVGAGI (reference sequence). V shed 5 bases and J 4 bases; nucleotides not matched to a gene: 5. This CDR3 has 14 residues.

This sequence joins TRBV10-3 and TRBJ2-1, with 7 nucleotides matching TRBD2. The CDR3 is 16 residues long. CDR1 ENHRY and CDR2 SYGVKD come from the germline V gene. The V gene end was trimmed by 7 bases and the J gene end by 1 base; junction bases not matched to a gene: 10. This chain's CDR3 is CAITPGISGSYNEQFF. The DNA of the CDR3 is TGTGCCATCACCCCGGGAATTAGCGGGTCCTACAATGAGCAGTTCTTC.

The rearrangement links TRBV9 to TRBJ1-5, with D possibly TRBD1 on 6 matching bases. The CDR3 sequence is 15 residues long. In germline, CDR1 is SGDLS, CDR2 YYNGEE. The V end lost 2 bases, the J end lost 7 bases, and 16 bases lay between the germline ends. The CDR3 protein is CASSVTDSLRQPQHF. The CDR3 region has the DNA TGTGCCAGCAGCGTGACGGACAGCCTGAGGCAGCCCCAGCATTTT.